The 10 T cell receptor beta chains below come from one sample, sequenced in a study of blood T cell repertoires in COVID-19 (dated by TCRdb to about 2020). The protocol used for the library was the immunoSEQ multiplex PCR assay. Entries here come from immuneACCESS through TCRdb and include only in-frame sequences with V and J called. Some clones fail to appear in such tables; in the studies checked, an unresolved V gene covers under half of the shortfall, and the cause of the remainder is unknown. The sample includes about 280,000 clones, with around 88% observed a single time. The top ten clones comprise 2.1% of the sample. The specimen sequenced was peripheral blood. These receptors originate from a woman aged 30 to 39 who had recovered from COVID-19.

A single count supports this clone. The chain carries TRBV7-2 and TRBJ1-2; TRBD1 might be the D (5 bases). CDR3 length equals 14 residues. V lost 7 bases and J 4 bases, leaving 16 bases between the germline ends. Germline values: CDR1 SGHTA, CDR2 FQGNSA. The CDR3 reads CASTRPQGTYGYTF. CDR3 nucleotide sequence: TGTGCCAGCACCCGACCTCAGGGAACCTATGGCTACACCTTC.

The chain has TRBV6-6 and TRBJ1-5; D perhaps matches TRBD1 (5 bases). The ends were cut back, 5 bases at V and 0 bases at J, with 17 bases in the middle. There are 17 residues in the CDR3. Germline assignment: CDR1 MNHNY and CDR2 SVGAGI (reference sequence). The CDR3 is CASSPIPGQNSNQPQHF. As DNA, the CDR3 is TGTGCCAGCAGTCCCATTCCTGGACAAAATAGCAATCAGCCCCAGCATTTT.

V usage is TRBV28 and J usage is TRBJ2-1; 9 positions match TRBD1. The ends lost 6 bases at V and 3 bases at J; junction bases unmatched: 9. Germline V gives CDR1 MDHEN, CDR2 SYDVKM. This CDR3 contains 16 residues. The CDR3 sequence is CASSLGDRDLYNEQFF. CDR3 DNA sequence: TGTGCCAGCAGCCTCGGGGACAGGGATCTCTACAATGAGCAGTTCTTC.

The sample holds a few counts of this clone. At one end, the junction sequence differs from germline, possibly due to a read error. The rearrangement uses TRBV9 and TRBJ1-1; a possible D gene is TRBD1 (5 bases). The CDR3 loop spans 16 amino acids. CDR1 and CDR2 from the germline V gene are SGDLS and YYNGEE. DNA of the CDR3: TGTGCCAGCAGCCCCCGGGGGTCAATGGGGAACTCTGAAGCTTTCTTT. Translating gives CASSPRGSMGNSEAFF.

The chain uses TRBV6-6 and TRBJ1-1, with D tentatively TRBD1 (5 bases). Germline V CDR1 and CDR2: MNHNY, SVGAGI (reference sequence). The CDR3 spans 14 residues. V shed 2 bases and J shed 1 base, with 8 bases lying between them. In DNA, the CDR3 is TGTGCCAGCAGTTACCCACAGGAGAACACTGAAGCTTTCTTT. Protein: CASSYPQENTEAFF.

The chain carries TRBV7-3 and TRBJ2-2; 13 bases are shared with TRBD2. Germline trimming cut 5 bases from V and 7 bases from J; bases unmatched to any gene: 13. The CDR3 loop spans 18 amino acids. Germline-derived CDR1 and CDR2 are SGHTA and FQGTGA. CDR3 region: CASSPIGLAGVGSGELFF. The CDR3 DNA is TGTGCCAGCAGCCCCATAGGACTAGCGGGAGTTGGGAGCGGGGAGCTGTTTTTT.

The rearrangement links TRBV11-2 to TRBJ2-3, with D possibly matching TRBD1 (5 bases). The germline V and J ends were trimmed by 5 bases and 4 bases, with 13 bases remaining between them. The CDR3 is 14 amino acids. CDR1 SGHAT and CDR2 FQNNGV come from the germline V gene. CDR3 amino acids: CASSIMQGADTQYF. CDR3 bases: TGTGCCAGCAGCATAATGCAGGGCGCAGATACGCAGTATTTT.

The rearrangement uses TRBV5-1 and TRBJ2-7; TRBD1 aligns across 7 bases. J was trimmed by 2 bases and V by 0 bases; bases with no gene match: 8. This CDR3 contains 16 residues. Germline V gives CDR1 SGHRS, CDR2 YFSETQ. CDR3 protein: CASSLGQGSRTYEQYF. The CDR3 DNA sequence: TGCGCCAGCAGCTTGGGACAGGGAAGCCGAACCTACGAGCAGTACTTC.

This clone occurred a few times. This chain joins TRBV27 and TRBJ2-3, with 9 bases identical to TRBD2. CDR3 length equals 18 residues. V lost 5 bases to trimming and J lost 4 bases; unmatched junction nucleotides: 16. In germline, CDR1 is MNHEY, CDR2 SMNVEV (reference sequence). This CDR3 reads CASSMYSRGSGSADTQYF. The CDR3, as DNA: TGTGCCAGCAGTATGTACTCACGAGGTAGCGGGAGTGCAGATACGCAGTATTTT.

Written as DNA, the CDR3 is TGCGCCAGCAGCTCCTTACAGGGTGGGGCCACTGAAGCTTTCTTT. Protein sequence: CASSSLQGGATEAFF. V is TRBV5-1 and J is TRBJ1-1, with D perhaps TRBD1 (6 bases). CDR1 and CDR2 from the germline V gene are SGHRS and YFSETQ. CDR3 length equals 15 residues. V lost 3 bases to trimming and J lost 4 bases, with 16 bases between them.